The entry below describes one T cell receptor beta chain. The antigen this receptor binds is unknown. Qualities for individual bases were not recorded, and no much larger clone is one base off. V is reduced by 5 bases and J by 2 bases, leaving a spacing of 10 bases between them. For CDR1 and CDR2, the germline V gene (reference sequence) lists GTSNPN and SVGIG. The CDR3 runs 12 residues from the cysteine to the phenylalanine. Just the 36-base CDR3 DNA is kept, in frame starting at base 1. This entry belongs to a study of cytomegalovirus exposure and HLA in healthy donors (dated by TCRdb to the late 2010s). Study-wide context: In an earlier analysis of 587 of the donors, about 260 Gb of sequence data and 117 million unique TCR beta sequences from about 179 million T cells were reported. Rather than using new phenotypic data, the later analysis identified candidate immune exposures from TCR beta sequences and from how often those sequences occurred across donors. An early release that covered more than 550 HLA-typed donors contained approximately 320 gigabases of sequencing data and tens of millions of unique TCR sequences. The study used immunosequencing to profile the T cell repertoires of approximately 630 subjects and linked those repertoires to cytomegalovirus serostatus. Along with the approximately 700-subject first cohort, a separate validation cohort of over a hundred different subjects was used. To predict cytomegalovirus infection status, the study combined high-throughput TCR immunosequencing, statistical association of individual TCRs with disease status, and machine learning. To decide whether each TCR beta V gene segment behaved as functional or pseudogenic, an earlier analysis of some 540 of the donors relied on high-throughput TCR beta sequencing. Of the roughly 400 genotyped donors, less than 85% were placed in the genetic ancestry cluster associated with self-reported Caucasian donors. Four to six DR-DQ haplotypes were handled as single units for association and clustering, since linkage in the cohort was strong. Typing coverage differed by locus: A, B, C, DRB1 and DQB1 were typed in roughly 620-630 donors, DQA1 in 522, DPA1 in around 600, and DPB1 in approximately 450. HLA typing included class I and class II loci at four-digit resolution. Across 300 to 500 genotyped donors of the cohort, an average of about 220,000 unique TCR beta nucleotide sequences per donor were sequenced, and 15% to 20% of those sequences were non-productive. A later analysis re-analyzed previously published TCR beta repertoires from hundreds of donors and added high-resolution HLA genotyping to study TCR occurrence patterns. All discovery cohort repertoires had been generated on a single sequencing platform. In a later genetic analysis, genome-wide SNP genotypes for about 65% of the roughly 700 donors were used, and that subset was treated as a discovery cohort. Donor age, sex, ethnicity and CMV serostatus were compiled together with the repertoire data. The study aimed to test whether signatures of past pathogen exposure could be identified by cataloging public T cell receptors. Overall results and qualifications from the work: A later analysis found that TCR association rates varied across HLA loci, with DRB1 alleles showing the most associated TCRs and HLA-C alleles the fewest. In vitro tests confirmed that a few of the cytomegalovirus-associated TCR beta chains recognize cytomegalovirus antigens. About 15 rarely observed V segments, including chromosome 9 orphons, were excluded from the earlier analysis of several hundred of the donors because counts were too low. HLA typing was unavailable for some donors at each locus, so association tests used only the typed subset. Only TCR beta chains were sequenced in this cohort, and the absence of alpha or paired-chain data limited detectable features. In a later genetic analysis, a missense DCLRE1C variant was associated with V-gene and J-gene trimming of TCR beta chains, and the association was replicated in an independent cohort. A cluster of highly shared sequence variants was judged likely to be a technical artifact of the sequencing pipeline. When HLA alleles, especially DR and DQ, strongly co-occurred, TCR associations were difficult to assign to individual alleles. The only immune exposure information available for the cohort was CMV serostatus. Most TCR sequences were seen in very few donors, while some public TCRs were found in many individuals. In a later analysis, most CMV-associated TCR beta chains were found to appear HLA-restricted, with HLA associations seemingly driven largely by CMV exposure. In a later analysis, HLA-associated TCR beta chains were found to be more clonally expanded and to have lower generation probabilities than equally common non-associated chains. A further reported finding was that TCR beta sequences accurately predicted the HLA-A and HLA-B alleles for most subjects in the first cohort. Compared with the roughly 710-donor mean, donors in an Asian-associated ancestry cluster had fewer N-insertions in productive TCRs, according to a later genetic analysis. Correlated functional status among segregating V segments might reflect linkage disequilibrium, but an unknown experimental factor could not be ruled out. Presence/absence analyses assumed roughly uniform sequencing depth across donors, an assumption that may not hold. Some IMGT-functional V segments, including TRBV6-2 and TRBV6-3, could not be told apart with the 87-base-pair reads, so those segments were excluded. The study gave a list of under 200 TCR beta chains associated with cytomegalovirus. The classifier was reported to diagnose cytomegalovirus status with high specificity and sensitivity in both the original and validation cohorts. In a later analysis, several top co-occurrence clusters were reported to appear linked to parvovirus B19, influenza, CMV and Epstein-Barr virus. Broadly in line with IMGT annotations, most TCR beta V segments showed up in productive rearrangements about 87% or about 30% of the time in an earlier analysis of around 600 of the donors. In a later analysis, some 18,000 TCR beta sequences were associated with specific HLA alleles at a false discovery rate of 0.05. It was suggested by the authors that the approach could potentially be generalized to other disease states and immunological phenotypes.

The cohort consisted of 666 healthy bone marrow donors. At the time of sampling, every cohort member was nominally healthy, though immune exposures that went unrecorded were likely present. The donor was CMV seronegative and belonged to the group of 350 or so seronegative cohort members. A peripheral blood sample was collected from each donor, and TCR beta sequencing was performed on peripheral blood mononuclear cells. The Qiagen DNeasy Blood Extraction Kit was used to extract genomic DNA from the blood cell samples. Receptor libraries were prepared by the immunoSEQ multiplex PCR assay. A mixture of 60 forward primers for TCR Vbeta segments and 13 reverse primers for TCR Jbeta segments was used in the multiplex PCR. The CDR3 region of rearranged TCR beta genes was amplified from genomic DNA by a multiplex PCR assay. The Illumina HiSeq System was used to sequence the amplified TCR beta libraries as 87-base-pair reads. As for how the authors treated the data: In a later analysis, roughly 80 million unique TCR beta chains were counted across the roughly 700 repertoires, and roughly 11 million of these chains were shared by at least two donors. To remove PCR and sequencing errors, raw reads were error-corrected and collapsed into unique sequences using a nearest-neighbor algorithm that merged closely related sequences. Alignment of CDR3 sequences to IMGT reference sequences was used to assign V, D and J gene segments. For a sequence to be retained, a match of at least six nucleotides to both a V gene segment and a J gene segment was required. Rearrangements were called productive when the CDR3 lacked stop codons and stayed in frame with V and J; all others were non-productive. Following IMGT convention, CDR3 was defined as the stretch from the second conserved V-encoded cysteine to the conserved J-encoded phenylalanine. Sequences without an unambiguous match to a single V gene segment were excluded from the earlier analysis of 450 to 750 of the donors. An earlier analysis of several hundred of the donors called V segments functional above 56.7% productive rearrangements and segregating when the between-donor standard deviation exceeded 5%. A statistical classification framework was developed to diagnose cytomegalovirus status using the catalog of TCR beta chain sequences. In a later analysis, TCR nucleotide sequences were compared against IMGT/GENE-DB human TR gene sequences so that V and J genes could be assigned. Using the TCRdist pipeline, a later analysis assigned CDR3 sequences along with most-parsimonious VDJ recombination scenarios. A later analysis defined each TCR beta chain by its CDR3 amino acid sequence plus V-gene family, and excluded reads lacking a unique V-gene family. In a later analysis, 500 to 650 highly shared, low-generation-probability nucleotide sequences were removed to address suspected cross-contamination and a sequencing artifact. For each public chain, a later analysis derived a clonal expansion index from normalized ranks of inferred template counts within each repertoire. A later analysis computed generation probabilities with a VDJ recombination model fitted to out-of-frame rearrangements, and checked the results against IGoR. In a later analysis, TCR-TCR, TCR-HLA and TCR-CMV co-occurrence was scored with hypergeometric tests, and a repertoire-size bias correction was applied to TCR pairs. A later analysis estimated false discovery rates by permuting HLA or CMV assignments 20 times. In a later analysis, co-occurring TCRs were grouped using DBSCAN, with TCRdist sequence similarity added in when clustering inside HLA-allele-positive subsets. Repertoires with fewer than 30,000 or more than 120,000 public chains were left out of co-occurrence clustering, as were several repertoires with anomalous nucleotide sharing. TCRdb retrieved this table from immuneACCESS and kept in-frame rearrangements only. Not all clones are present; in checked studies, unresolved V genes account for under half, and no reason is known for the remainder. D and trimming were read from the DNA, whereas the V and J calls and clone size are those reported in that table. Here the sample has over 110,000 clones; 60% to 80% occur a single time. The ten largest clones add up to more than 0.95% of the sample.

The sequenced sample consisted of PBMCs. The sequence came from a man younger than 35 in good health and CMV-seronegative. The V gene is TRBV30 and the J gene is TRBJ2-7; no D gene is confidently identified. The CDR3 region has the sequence CAWAAVPYEQYF. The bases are TGTGCCTGGGCGGCCGTTCCCTACGAGCAGTACTTC.